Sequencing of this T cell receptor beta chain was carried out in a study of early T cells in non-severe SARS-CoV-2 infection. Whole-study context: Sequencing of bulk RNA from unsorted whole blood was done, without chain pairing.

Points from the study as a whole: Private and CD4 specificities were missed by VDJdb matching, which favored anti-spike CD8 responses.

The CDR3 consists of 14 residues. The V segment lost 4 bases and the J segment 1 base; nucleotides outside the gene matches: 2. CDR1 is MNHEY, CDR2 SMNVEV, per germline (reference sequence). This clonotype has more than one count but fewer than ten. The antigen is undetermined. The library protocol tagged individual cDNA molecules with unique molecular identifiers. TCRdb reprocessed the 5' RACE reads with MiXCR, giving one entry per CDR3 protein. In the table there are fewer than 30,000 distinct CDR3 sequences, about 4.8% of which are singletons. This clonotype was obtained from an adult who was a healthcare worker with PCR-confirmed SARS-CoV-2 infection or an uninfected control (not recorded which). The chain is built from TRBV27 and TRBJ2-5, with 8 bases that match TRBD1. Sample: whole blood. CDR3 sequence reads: CASSSRGPQETQYF. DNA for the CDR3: TGTGCCAGCAGTTCCAGGGGGCCCCAAGAGACCCAGTACTTC.